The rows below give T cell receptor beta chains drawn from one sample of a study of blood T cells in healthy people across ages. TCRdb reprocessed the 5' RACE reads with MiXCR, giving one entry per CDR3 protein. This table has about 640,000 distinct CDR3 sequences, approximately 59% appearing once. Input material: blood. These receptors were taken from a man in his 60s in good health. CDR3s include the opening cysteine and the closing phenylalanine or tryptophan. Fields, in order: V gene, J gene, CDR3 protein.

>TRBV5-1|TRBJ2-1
CASSSRQGRGEDNEQFF
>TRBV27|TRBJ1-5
CASSFRQGTGQPQHF
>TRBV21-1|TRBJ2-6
CASRDRGRPKSGASVLTF
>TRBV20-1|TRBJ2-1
CSASGGVYNEQFF
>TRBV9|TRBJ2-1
CASSVTGDRGSNEQFF
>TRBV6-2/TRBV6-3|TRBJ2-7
CAIRRGYDEQYF
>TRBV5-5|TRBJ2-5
CASRDRAGTQYF
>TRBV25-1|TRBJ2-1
CASSDPGTGGSYNEQFF
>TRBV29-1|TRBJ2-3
CSVPGAGTDTQYF
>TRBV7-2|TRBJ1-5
CASSLGDGRKYQPQHF